This T cell receptor (beta chain) appears in the sequencing data of a study of OX40 agonist ivuxolimab in advanced cancers. With baseline, cycle 4 day 1, and cycle 7 day 1 as timepoints, blood was sampled. The assay was immunoSEQ multiplex PCR, and TCRdb's table has in-frame clones only and misses some. Seen here are 25,000 to 35,000 clones, less than 90% observed once, and the top ten hold roughly a sixth. Sequenced here: CD4+ or CD8+ T cells sorted from blood, sampled in a trial of the OX40 agonist ivuxolimab. This TCR derives from an adult with an advanced solid tumor such as melanoma, head and neck, liver or kidney cancer.

The CDR3 nucleotides are TGTGCCAGCAGTTTGACAGGGGCAACTAATGAAAAACTGTTTTTT. Translation: CASSLTGATNEKLFF. The chain has TRBV28 and TRBJ1-4; 8 bases match TRBD1. Trimming at V came to 3 bases and at J to 0 bases, leaving 0 bases not matched to a gene. This CDR3 contains 15 residues. Germline CDR1 is MDHEN and CDR2 is SYDVKM. Using reference TRBV28 and TRBJ1-4 for the parts outside the CDR3, the full variable domain is DVKVTQSSRYLVKRTGEKVFLECVQDMDHENMFWYRQDPGLGLRLIYFSYDVKMKEKGDIPEGYSVSREKKERFSLILESASTNQTSMYLCASSLTGATNEKLFFGSGTQLSVL.